One sample yielded the 18 T cell receptor beta chains listed below, sequenced in a study of T cell repertoires in cytomegalovirus infection. No antigen is known for these receptors. TCRdb analysed the reads with MiXCR anew, one entry per CDR3 protein. The sample includes 100,000 to 150,000 distinct CDR3 sequences, more than 20% of them seen just once. Specimen: PBMCs, sequenced either directly or after in vitro stimulation (not recorded which). The receptors derive from a human donor in good health (CMV status not recorded). Some clones in this sample may be carry-over from other donors' samples.

The V and J genes are TRBV27 and TRBJ2-1; 7 bases match TRBD2. The CDR3 loop spans 14 amino acids. Germline-derived CDR1 and CDR2 are MNHEY and SMNVEV (reference sequence). V shed 6 bases and J 0 bases; nucleotides not matched to a gene: 2. CDR3 DNA: TGTGCCAGCAGGTGGACTAGCTCCTACAATGAGCAGTTCTTC. Protein product: CASRWTSSYNEQFF.

The chain couples TRBV28 to TRBJ1-2, with unresolved D. The CDR3 extends over 13 amino acids. Germline CDR1 is MDHEN and CDR2 is SYDVKM. Trimming cost V 3 bases and J 5 bases, with 10 bases left between them. The CDR3 loop is CASSFGQTYGYTF. The CDR3 bases are TGTGCCAGCAGTTTTGGGCAGACTTATGGCTACACCTTC.

This chain links TRBV20-1 with TRBJ2-7; tentatively, D is TRBD1 or TRBD2 (5 bases each). CDR1 and CDR2 from the germline V gene are DFQATT and SNEGSKA (reference sequence). Trimming took off 6 bases at V and 7 bases at J, with 22 bases between the two ends. The CDR3 length is 14 residues. The CDR3 coding sequence is TGCAGTGCCAGCCCCCCTGGACGGGGCCCGGAGCAGTACTTC. Encoded protein: CSASPPGRGPEQYF.

This chain joins TRBV11-2 and TRBJ2-2; TRBD2 is a possible D gene (6 bases). V dropped 5 bases and J dropped 7 bases, with 17 bases sitting between them. In germline, CDR1 is SGHAT, CDR2 FQNNGV. This CDR3 contains 15 residues. The CDR3: CASSQSPGGGGELFF. The CDR3 DNA is TGTGCCAGCAGCCAAAGTCCCGGGGGTGGCGGGGAGCTGTTTTTT. Combining the CDR3 with reference TRBV11-2 and TRBJ2-2 gives the whole variable domain EAGVAQSPRYKIIEKRQSVAFWCNPISGHATLYWYQQILGQGPKLLIQFQNNGVVDDSQLPKDRFSAERLKGVDSTLKIQPAKLEDSAVYLCASSQSPGGGGELFFGEGSRLTVL.

In the case of this clonotype: The junction does not match germline at one end; this may be a read error. The chain combines TRBV6-1 with TRBJ1-4; possible D gene TRBD1, 6 bases. Per the germline V gene, CDR1 is MNHNS and CDR2 is SASEGT. CDR3 length equals 13 residues. This CDR3 is CASGGGADEKLIF. The DNA of the CDR3 is TGTGCCAGCGGCGGGGGGGCCGACGAAAAACTGATTTTT.

Many counts were recorded for this clonotype. The chain combines TRBV7-2 with TRBJ2-3; 11 bases align to TRBD2. CDR1 SGHTA and CDR2 FQGNSA come from the germline V gene. V dropped 2 bases and J dropped 5; count of bases not matched to a gene: 6. CDR3 size: 16 residues. The CDR3, as DNA: TGTGCCAGCAGCTTAAGGGGACTAGCGGTCCGAGATACGCAGTATTTT. Translation: CASSLRGLAVRDTQYF.

There are a few counts of this clonotype. The chain joins TRBV15 to TRBJ1-6; 7 nucleotides line up with TRBD1. The trim removed 6 bases at V and 9 bases at J, leaving 11 bases unmatched. The germline V gene encodes CDR1 LNHNV and CDR2 YYDKDF (reference sequence). CDR3 length: 15 residues. CDR3 in DNA: TGTGCCACCAGTCGGCTCCGGGACAGAGGTTCACCCCTCCACTTT. It is translated as CATSRLRDRGSPLHF.

This rearrangement joins TRBV14 to TRBJ2-5; no clear D. V dropped 4 bases and J dropped 5 bases, with 26 bases sitting between them. From germline, CDR1 is SGHDN and CDR2 FVKESK. The CDR3 spans 18 residues. This CDR3 is CASSLRGLGRTLYETQYF. The CDR3 DNA sequence: TGTGCCAGCAGCCTCAGAGGTCTCGGACGGACCCTTTACGAGACCCAGTACTTC.

This clonotype was detected a few times. The chain has TRBV4-2 and TRBJ2-7; possibly TRBD2 for D (6 bases). With 0 bases removed from V and 3 bases from J, the gap between germline ends came to 12 bases. This CDR3 is 15 amino acids long. Germline lookup yields CDR1 LGHNA and CDR2 YNFKEQ. CDR3 DNA: TGTGCCAGCAGCCAAGATCTTTGGGGGGACTACGAGCAGTACTTC. It codes for CASSQDLWGDYEQYF.

This clonotype showed up just once. The chain has TRBV4-3 and TRBJ2-3; D not resolved. This CDR3 has 15 amino acids. Germline CDR1 reads LGHNA; CDR2 reads YSLEER. V lost 0 bases and J 5 bases, leaving 12 bases between the germline ends. The CDR3 nucleotides are TGCGCCAGCAGCCAAGATCTGGTAGCCGGAGATACGCAGTATTTT. Amino acid sequence: CASSQDLVAGDTQYF.

The chain recombines TRBV7-2 with TRBJ2-1; D call uncertain. The germline gives CDR1 SGHTA, CDR2 FQGNSA. V lost 2 bases, J lost 1 base, and 12 bases lay in between. The CDR3 consists of 16 residues. CDR3 nucleotides: TGTGCCAGCAGCTTAATGGGAAGAGTGTCCTACAATGAGCAGTTCTTC. This translates into CASSLMGRVSYNEQFF.

This rearrangement joins TRBV7-2 to TRBJ2-1; 7 bases agree with TRBD1. Per germline, CDR1 SGHTA and CDR2 FQGNSA. The V and J ends lost 5 bases and 6 bases, in that order; junction bases with no gene match: 7. The CDR3 runs to 14 residues. This CDR3 is CASSIPRQGNEQFF. CDR3 nucleotides: TGTGCCAGCAGCATACCTCGACAGGGCAATGAGCAGTTCTTC.

The chain joins TRBV25-1 to TRBJ2-3; no clear D. This CDR3 region has 14 residues. Looked up from germline, CDR1 is MGHDK and CDR2 is SYGVNS. V shed 1 base and J shed 9 bases, with 14 bases lying between them. CDR3 protein: CASSESTNSGTQYF. CDR3 in DNA: TGTGCCAGCAGTGAATCAACCAATTCTGGCACGCAGTATTTT.

This clonotype was counted many times. This chain joins TRBV4-1 and TRBJ2-7; D may match TRBD1 or TRBD2 (5 bases each). Germline V CDR1 and CDR2: MGHRA, YSYEKL. The V and J ends lost 4 bases and 2 bases respectively, with 18 bases between them. The CDR3 totals 16 residues. CDR3 sequence reads: CASSPLPGTKAYEQYV. DNA of the CDR3: TGCGCCAGCAGCCCCCTCCCAGGGACGAAAGCCTACGAGCAGTACGTC.

The chain employs TRBV9 and TRBJ1-3; D gene unclear. The CDR3 is made up of 13 amino acids. The germline V gene encodes CDR1 SGDLS and CDR2 YYNGEE. Trimming stripped 0 bases from V and 4 bases from J, with 5 bases between. DNA for the CDR3: TGTGCCAGCAGCGTAGCCCCGGGAAACACCATATATTTT. Translation gives CASSVAPGNTIYF. The complete variable domain, with remaining parts taken from reference TRBV9 and TRBJ1-3, reads DSGVTQTPKHLITATGQRVTLRCSPRSGDLSVYWYQQSLDQGLQFLIQYYNGEERAKGNILERFSAQQFPDLHSELNLSSLELGDSALYFCASSVAPGNTIYFGEGSWLTVV.

This rearrangement joins TRBV6-2 or TRBV6-3 to TRBJ2-7, with 10 bases fitting TRBD1. CDR1 and CDR2 from the germline V gene are MNHEY and SVGEGT. This CDR3 is built from 13 residues. J gave up 5 bases and V 8 bases, and 6 bases lay outside the gene matches. The CDR3 DNA reads as TGTGCCAGCCCGGGGACAGGGGACCACGAGCAGTACGTC. This translates into CASPGTGDHEQYV.

V gene TRBV5-6 combines with J gene TRBJ2-3, with 10 nucleotides matching TRBD1. CDR1 SGHDT and CDR2 YYEEEE come from the germline V gene. With V trimmed by 4 bases and J by 2 bases, 1 base remained unmatched. This CDR3 is built from 14 residues. This CDR3 is CASSRQGATDTQYF. The CDR3 bases are TGTGCCAGCAGCCGACAGGGGGCCACAGATACGCAGTATTTT.

This chain joins TRBV27 and TRBJ2-3; D gene ambiguous. The CDR3 is 17 residues long. Germline V CDR1 and CDR2: MNHEY, SMNVEV (reference sequence). Trimming removed 6 bases from V and 3 bases from J, with 22 bases in between. For the CDR3, the DNA is TGTGCCAGCAGCCCCCTCAGGACCCGCCTGGGGACAGATACGCAGTATTTT. It specifies CASSPLRTRLGTDTQYF.